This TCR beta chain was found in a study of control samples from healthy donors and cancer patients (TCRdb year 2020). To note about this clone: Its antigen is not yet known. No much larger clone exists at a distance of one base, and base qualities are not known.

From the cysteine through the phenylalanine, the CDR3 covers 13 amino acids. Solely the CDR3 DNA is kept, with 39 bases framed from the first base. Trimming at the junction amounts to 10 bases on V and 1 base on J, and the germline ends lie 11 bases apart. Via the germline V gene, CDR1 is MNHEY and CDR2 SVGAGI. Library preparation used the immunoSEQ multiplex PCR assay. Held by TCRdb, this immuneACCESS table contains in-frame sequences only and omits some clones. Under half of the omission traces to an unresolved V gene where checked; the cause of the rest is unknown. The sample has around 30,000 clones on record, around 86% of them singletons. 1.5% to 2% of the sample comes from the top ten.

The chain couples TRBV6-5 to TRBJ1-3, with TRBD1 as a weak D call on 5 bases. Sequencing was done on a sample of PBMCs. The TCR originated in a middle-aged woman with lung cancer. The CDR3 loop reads CATLDSSGNTIYF. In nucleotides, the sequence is TGTGCCACCCTTGACAGTTCTGGAAACACCATATATTTT.